The 32 T cell receptor beta chains below were found in one sample sequenced in a study of tumor-infiltrating lymphocytes in primary liver carcinoma. For each extraction, RNA and DNA were obtained together from approximately 20-30 mg of unsorted bulk tissue. Total RNA (around 0.45 ug) served as template for TCR beta cDNA synthesis primed by a constant-region primer. Libraries of TCR beta came from three nested multiplex PCR rounds with slightly modified ARM-PCR. Each of the first two PCR rounds ran approximately 9 cycles with TRBV1-TRBV30 forward and C-beta reverse primers. TCRdb reanalysed the multiplex PCR reads using MiXCR and keeps one entry per CDR3 protein. In the table there are about 54,000 distinct CDR3 sequences, 70% to 85% of which are singletons. What was sequenced was liver tumor tissue from sampling region 2. Subset reported: tumor region T2, inferior pole. All receptors come from a man aged 35 to 55 with primary liver carcinoma and hepatitis B virus infection.

As concerns this clonotype: One end of the junction does not line up with germline, which may come from a read error. The J gene is TRBJ1-2, the V gene TRBV6-5; TRBD1 might be the D (6 bases). From germline, CDR1 is MNHEY and CDR2 SVGAGI. This CDR3 is 15 amino acids long. CDR3 coding DNA: TGTACCAGCAGTTACTTCGGACAGCTTAACTATGGCTACACCTTC. Protein: CTSSYFGQLNYGYTF.

A few counts support this clonotype. No conserved phenylalanine or tryptophan ends this CDR3, so it is likely a read error. V is TRBV6-5 and J is TRBJ2-7; the D gene is possibly TRBD2 (5 bases). This CDR3 is 13 amino acids long. Germline assignment: CDR1 MNHEY and CDR2 SVGAGI. V was clipped by 6 bases and J by 3 bases, with 12 bases between them. CDR3 in amino acids: CASSHASGYEQYL. The CDR3 bases are TGTGCCAGCAGCCACGCGAGCGGCTACGAGCAGTACCTC.

At least ten counts were recorded for this clonotype. The rearrangement uses TRBV28 and TRBJ2-1, with D perhaps TRBD2 (7 bases). Germline lookup yields CDR1 MDHEN and CDR2 SYDVKM. Trimming took 4 bases from V and 9 from J, leaving 16 bases between them. This CDR3 spans 14 amino acids. CDR3 in amino acids: CASSSPVGGREQFF. CDR3 coding DNA: TGTGCCAGCAGTTCCCCAGTCGGGGGGCGTGAGCAGTTCTTC. The full variable domain, rest sourced from reference TRBV28 and TRBJ2-1, is DVKVTQSSRYLVKRTGEKVFLECVQDMDHENMFWYRQDPGLGLRLIYFSYDVKMKEKGDIPEGYSVSREKKERFSLILESASTNQTSMYLCASSSPVGGREQFFGPGTRLTVL.

This clonotype was seen a handful of times. The chain uses TRBV29-1 and TRBJ2-1, with D possibly being TRBD1 or TRBD2 (5 bases each). The germline gives CDR1 SQVTM, CDR2 ANQGSEA. Deletions cut 2 bases from V and 12 bases from J, with 14 bases between. The CDR3 consists of 12 residues. CDR3 loop: CSVEQGSDGQFF. The CDR3 coding sequence is TGCAGCGTTGAACAGGGTAGCGATGGGCAGTTCTTC.

V usage is TRBV4-1 and J usage is TRBJ1-2; D is perhaps TRBD1 (5 bases). From germline, CDR1 is MGHRA and CDR2 YSYEKL. Trimming took 0 bases from V and 7 from J, leaving 21 bases between them. This CDR3 comprises 17 residues. The CDR3 DNA is TGCGCCAGCAGCCAAGATTTTATTCGGAACAGGTCCCTTGGCTACACCTTC. It codes for CASSQDFIRNRSLGYTF.

This clonotype came up once. The junction departs from germline at one end; a sequencing error may be responsible. V gene TRBV14 combines with J gene TRBJ2-7; TRBD2 might be the D (6 bases). CDR3 length: 14 residues. From germline, CDR1 is SGHDN and CDR2 FVKESK. CDR3 residues: CTSSHRDFGYGQYF. CDR3 in DNA: TGTACCAGCAGCCACCGGGACTTTGGGTACGGGCAATACTTC.

The rearrangement joins TRBV6-5 to TRBJ2-7; D is possibly TRBD1 (5 bases). Germline CDR1 MNHEY, CDR2 SVGAGI. The length of the CDR3 is 12 residues. Trimming removed 11 bases from V and 1 base from J, with 12 bases in between. The CDR3 is CAPRRTSYEQYF. The CDR3 DNA reads as TGTGCCCCCAGAAGGACATCCTACGAGCAGTACTTC.

This clonotype was seen a handful of times. A junction end diverges from the germline sequence, so it may reflect a read error. The chain combines TRBV28 with TRBJ2-5, with 7 bases fitting TRBD1. The CDR3 spans 15 residues. Germline values: CDR1 MDHEN, CDR2 SYDVKM. The CDR3 sequence is CVSSPHWTGEETQYF. CDR3 nucleotides: TGTGTCAGCAGTCCCCATTGGACAGGTGAAGAGACCCAGTACTTC.

With regard to this clonotype: No conserved phenylalanine or tryptophan is present at the end of the CDR3, so a read error is the likely explanation. V is TRBV6-2 or TRBV6-3 and J is TRBJ1-2; D remains unclear. The ends were cut back, 2 bases at V and 8 bases at J, with 12 bases in the middle. Germline CDR1 reads MNHEY; CDR2 reads SVGEGT. The CDR3 length is 13 residues. The CDR3 DNA follows: TGTGCCAGCAGTTACACTGTACGGGTAGGCTACACCATC. It translates to CASSYTVRVGYTI.

This clonotype appeared once. The junction differs from germline at one of its ends, possibly a read error. The J gene is TRBJ2-7, the V gene TRBV11-2; D may be TRBD1 or TRBD2 (6 bases each). Germline V gives CDR1 SGHAT, CDR2 FQNNGV. This CDR3 is built from 13 residues. The DNA for the CDR3 is TGCGCCGGCAGCTTAGGTGGGGGGCGAAGGCAGTACTTC. Translating gives CAGSLGGGRRQYF.

The rearrangement links TRBV4-1 to TRBJ2-7; D is perhaps TRBD2 (5 bases). Germline V CDR1 and CDR2: MGHRA, YSYEKL. This CDR3 region has 13 residues. V lost 8 bases and J lost 6, with 17 bases in between. CDR3 DNA: TGCGCCAGCGGCAAGGAGGCCAGTGGCGAGCAGTACTTC. Encoded protein: CASGKEASGEQYF.

As for this clonotype: One end of the junction does not line up with germline, which may come from a read error. The genes are TRBV6-5 and TRBJ2-1; 10 bases align to TRBD2. Germline values: CDR1 MNHEY, CDR2 SVGAGI. The CDR3 loop spans 15 amino acids. In nucleotides, the CDR3 is TGTGCCGCCGGCCCGGGCCTAGCGGGAGTGAATGAGCAGTCCTTC. Protein product: CAAGPGLAGVNEQSF.

Comment on this clonotype: Possible read error: a much larger clone is one base away. V gene TRBV7-8 combines with J gene TRBJ1-2; 10 bases are shared with TRBD1. The CDR3 length is 16 residues. Per the germline V gene, CDR1 is SGHVS and CDR2 is FQNEAQ. The CDR3 sequence is CASNLIPGQGNYGYTF. The CDR3 region has the DNA TGTGCCAGCAACTTAATTCCGGGACAGGGGAACTATGGCTACACCTTC.

This clonotype occurred a few times. The chain recombines TRBV10-3 with TRBJ2-3; a possible D gene is TRBD2 (5 bases). The germline V gene has CDR1 ENHRY and CDR2 SYGVKD. The V gene lost 4 bases and the J gene lost 5 bases, with 13 bases spanning the gap. The CDR3 has 14 residues. CDR3 protein: CAISVQDSGDTQYF. CDR3 nucleotides: TGTGCCATCAGTGTCCAGGACTCGGGAGATACGCAGTATTTT.

This clonotype was observed many times. The chain employs TRBV6-1 and TRBJ2-3, with D maybe TRBD2 (6 bases). This CDR3 contains 11 residues. In germline, CDR1 is MNHNS, CDR2 SASEGT. V was clipped by 6 bases and J by 5 bases, with 6 bases between them. The CDR3 coding sequence is TGTGCCAGCAGGCGGGAAGATACGCAGTATTTT. This translates into CASRREDTQYF.

The chain joins TRBV29-1 to TRBJ2-7; D is perhaps TRBD1 (5 bases). The CDR3 runs to 14 residues. CDR1 SQVTM and CDR2 ANQGSEA come from the germline V gene. The CDR3: CRFITRGSPYEQYF. For the CDR3, the DNA is TGCAGGTTTATAACAAGGGGCAGCCCCTACGAGCAGTACTTC.

In the case of this clonotype: One end of the junction fails to match germline, which may point to a read error. J is TRBJ2-6 and V is TRBV30; the match to TRBD1 covers 9 bases. Germline V gene lookup returns CDR1 GTSNPN and CDR2 SVGIG (reference sequence). The CDR3 is 16 amino acids. CDR3 in DNA: TGTGCCCACCGGGACAGGGCCGCCTCGGGGGCCAACGTCCCGACTTTC. This gives the protein CAHRDRAASGANVPTF.

This clonotype has just one count. The junction differs from germline at one of its ends, possibly a read error. The V gene is TRBV12-3 or TRBV12-4, the J gene TRBJ1-1; D is ambiguous. The CDR3 contains 13 residues. The CDR3 coding sequence is TGTGCCTGCAGTTTAAATTCTCTCACTGATGCTTTCTTT. This encodes CACSLNSLTDAFF.

For this clonotype: A read error may account for a junction end that differs from germline. The V call is TRBV6-6, the J call TRBJ2-7, with D perhaps assigned TRBD1 or TRBD2 (6 bases each). Germline V gene lookup returns CDR1 MNHNY and CDR2 SVGAGI (reference sequence). This CDR3 contains 15 residues. For the CDR3, the DNA is TGTGCCAGCAGTTACTCGATGGGGGGCTATGACGAGCGGTACTTC. Translated: CASSYSMGGYDERYF.

As to this clonotype: Germline is not matched at one junction end, which may reflect a read error. The chain joins TRBV4-1 to TRBJ2-7; perhaps TRBD2 as D (6 bases). The CDR3 has 16 amino acids. Germline lookup yields CDR1 MGHRA and CDR2 YSYEKL. The CDR3 bases are TGCACCAACAGCCAAGATTTTAGCGGAAGCTCCTGCGAGCAGTACTTC. Translating it yields CTNSQDFSGSSCEQYF.

Notes on this clonotype: Compared with germline, one end of the junction differs, possibly owing to a read error. The J gene is TRBJ2-7, the V gene TRBV4-2; 8 bases are shared with TRBD1. The CDR3 sequence is 15 residues long. The germline V gene encodes CDR1 LGHNA and CDR2 YNFKEQ. CDR3 in amino acids: CASSQGDRGVYVQYF. CDR3 nucleotide sequence: TGTGCCAGCAGCCAAGGTGACAGGGGTGTCTACGTGCAGTATTTC.

Worth noting for this clonotype: Possible read error: a much larger clone is one base away. The rearrangement joins TRBV2 to TRBJ2-3, with D uncertain. CDR1 is SNHLY, CDR2 FYNNEI, per germline. Trimming cost V 6 bases and J 7 bases, with 11 bases left between them. There are 12 residues in the CDR3. CDR3 in amino acids: CASSVGPNTQYF. The CDR3 DNA reads TGTGCCAGCAGCGTCGGGCCCAATACGCAGTATTTT. The entire variable domain, with the rest obtained from reference TRBV2 and TRBJ2-3, is as follows: EPEVTQTPSHQVTQMGQEVILRCVPISNHLYFYWYRQILGQKVEFLVSFYNNEISEKSEIFDDQFSVERPDGSNFTLKIRSTKLEDSAMYFCASSVGPNTQYFGPGTRLTVL.

On this clonotype itself: This may arise from a read error, as a much more abundant clone is one base away. The J gene is TRBJ2-1, the V gene TRBV28; D is ambiguous. CDR1 and CDR2 from the germline V gene are MDHEN and SYDVKM. Between the trimmed V and J ends, which lost 5 bases and 5 bases, there was a span of 13 bases. This CDR3 contains 14 residues. CDR3 sequence: CASSAVTPNNEQFF. The DNA for the CDR3 is TGTGCCAGCAGTGCCGTGACTCCTAACAATGAGCAGTTCTTC.

The table lists this clonotype with many counts. A much larger clone lies one base from this, so it may be a read error. The chain combines TRBV7-9 with TRBJ2-7; tentatively, D is TRBD2 (6 bases). The CDR3 runs to 13 residues. The V gene's germline CDR1 is SEHNR and CDR2 FQNEAQ (reference sequence). V was trimmed by 5 bases and J by 9 bases, leaving 17 bases between them. In DNA form, the CDR3 reads TGTGCCAGCAGCATGGGGACTGGCTCAGGGCAGTACTTC. Translating gives CASSMGTGSGQYF.

There are a few counts of this clonotype. Just one base apart from a much larger clone, this may be a read error. J is TRBJ2-3 and V is TRBV10-3; no firm D call. The CDR3 spans 14 residues. Germline V gives CDR1 ENHRY, CDR2 SYGVKD. The CDR3 nucleotides are TGTGCCGTCAGTGAGCTTTCCCACACAGATACGCAGTATTTT. This translates into CAVSELSHTDTQYF.

This clonotype was counted ten times or more. The V and J genes are TRBV25-1 and TRBJ1-2; 9 bases are a match to TRBD1. The CDR3 covers 16 residues. Germline loops: CDR1 MGHDK, CDR2 SYGVNS. Losses at the gene ends were 0 bases for V and 8 bases for J; bases not matched to a gene: 10. This chain's CDR3 is CASSEYGTGLVKGYTF. The CDR3 nucleotides are TGTGCCAGCAGTGAATATGGGACAGGGTTGGTGAAAGGCTACACCTTC.

Remarks on this clonotype: Likely a read error: the CDR3 ends without its conserved phenylalanine or tryptophan. The chain couples TRBV11-2 to TRBJ2-7; TRBD1 matches 7 bases. The CDR3 contains 13 residues. In germline, CDR1 is SGHAT, CDR2 FQNNGV. The CDR3 loop is CPSSMTGSYEQYY. CDR3 sequence (DNA): TGTCCCAGCAGCATGACAGGGTCCTACGAGCAGTACTAC.

Comments on this clonotype: The junction and the germline gene differ at one end; a read error may be behind it. The gene calls are TRBV20-1 and TRBJ2-1; 9 bases map to TRBD2. CDR1 and CDR2 from the germline V gene are DFQATT and SNEGSKA (reference sequence). This CDR3 has 14 amino acids. The CDR3 here is CSAPRLADYNEQSF. The CDR3 DNA follows: TGCAGTGCTCCGCGACTAGCGGATTACAATGAGCAGTCCTTC.

This clonotype was seen ten or more times. This rearrangement joins TRBV6-4 to TRBJ2-1, with 7 bases identical to TRBD2. Looked up from germline, CDR1 is MRHNA and CDR2 is SNTAGT. This CDR3 is 16 amino acids long. Unmatched junction bases numbered 15, after V lost 4 bases and J lost 9 bases. The CDR3 DNA follows: TGTGCCAGCAGTGGGGAGAGCGGGGCTAGCGAAAGTGAGCAGTTCTTC. Protein sequence: CASSGESGASESEQFF.

The V call is TRBV18, the J call TRBJ2-3, with TRBD2 as a possible D gene (6 bases). Trimming stripped 5 bases from V and 2 bases from J, with 23 bases between. Germline V lookup: CDR1 KGHSH, CDR2 LQKENI. The CDR3 is 18 residues long. The CDR3 bases are TGTGCCAGCTCAGCGAATACCCCCCTCGCGGGGTCCACAGATACGCAGTATTTT. As protein: CASSANTPLAGSTDTQYF.

This clonotype occurred a few times. The V call is TRBV2, the J call TRBJ1-5; possible D gene TRBD1, 5 bases. CDR1 SNHLY and CDR2 FYNNEI come from the germline V gene. The CDR3 is made up of 15 amino acids. Trimming cost V 6 bases and J 2 bases, with 14 bases left between them. CDR3 DNA sequence: TGTGCCAGCAGCAGGGACCCGGAGGGCAATCAGCCCCAGCATTTT. Protein sequence: CASSRDPEGNQPQHF.

This clonotype was seen once. Since a much larger clone is just one base distant, this may be a read error. V is TRBV6-5 and J is TRBJ2-2; D remains ambiguous. The germline V and J ends were trimmed by 4 bases and 1 base, with 7 bases remaining between them. CDR3 length: 14 residues. Germline CDR1 is MNHEY and CDR2 is SVGAGI. Here the CDR3 reads CASSCYVNTGELFF. The CDR3 DNA is TGTGCCAGCAGTTGCTACGTGAACACCGGGGAGCTGTTTTTT.